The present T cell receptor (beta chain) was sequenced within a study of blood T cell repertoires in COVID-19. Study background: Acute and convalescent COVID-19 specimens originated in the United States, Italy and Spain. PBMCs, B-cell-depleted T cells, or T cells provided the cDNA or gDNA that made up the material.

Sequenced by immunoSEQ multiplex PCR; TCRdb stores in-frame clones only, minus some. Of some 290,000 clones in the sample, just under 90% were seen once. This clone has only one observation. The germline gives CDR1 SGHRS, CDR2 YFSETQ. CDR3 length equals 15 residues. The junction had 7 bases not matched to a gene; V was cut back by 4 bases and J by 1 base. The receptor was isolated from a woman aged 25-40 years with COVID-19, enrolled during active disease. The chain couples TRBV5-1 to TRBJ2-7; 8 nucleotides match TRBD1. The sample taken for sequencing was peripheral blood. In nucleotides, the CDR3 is TGCGCCAGCAGCGCGGCGGGACAGGATTCCTACGAGCAGTACTTC. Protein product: CASSAAGQDSYEQYF.